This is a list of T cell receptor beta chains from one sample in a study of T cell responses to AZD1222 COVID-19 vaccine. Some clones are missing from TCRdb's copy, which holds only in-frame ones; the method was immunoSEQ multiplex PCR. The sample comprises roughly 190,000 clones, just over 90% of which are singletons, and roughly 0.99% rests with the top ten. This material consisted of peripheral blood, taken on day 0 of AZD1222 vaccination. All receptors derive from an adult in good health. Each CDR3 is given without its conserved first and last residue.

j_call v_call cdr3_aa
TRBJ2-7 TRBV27 ASSTYREGGEQY
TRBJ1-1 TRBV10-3 AISESRGTEAF
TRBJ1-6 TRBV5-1 ASSLAGAKVGSPLH
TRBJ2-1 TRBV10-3 AISEGGGGPNEQF
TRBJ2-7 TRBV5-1 ASSSRGNSYEQY
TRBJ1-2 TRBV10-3 AISLEGNGYT
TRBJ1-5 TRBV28 ASSLSGIGQPQH
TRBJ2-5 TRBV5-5 ASSLGGRETQY
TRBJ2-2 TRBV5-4 ASSLVEGAGTGELF
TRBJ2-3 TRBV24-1 ATSDPLNAGITDTQY
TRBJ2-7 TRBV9 ASSVSGIGYEQY
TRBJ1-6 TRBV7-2 ASSSSFHLNSPLH
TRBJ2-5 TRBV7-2 ASSRRDLETQY
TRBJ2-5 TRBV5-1 ASSLVWGETQY
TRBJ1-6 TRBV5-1 ASSFGGVGQGRYSPLH
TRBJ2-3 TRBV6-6 ASRQLAGPTDTQY
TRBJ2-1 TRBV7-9 ASSSWTGDNEQF
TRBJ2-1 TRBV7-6 ASSLARSAWDEQF
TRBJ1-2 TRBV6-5 ASSYSRQGNYGYT
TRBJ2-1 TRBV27 AQPNSSLSYNEQF
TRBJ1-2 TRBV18 ASSPDTNYGYT
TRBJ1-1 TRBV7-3 ASSRTGVTEAF
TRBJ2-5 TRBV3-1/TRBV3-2 ASSGEAGHLDQETQY
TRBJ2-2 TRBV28 ASSRDLGAGELF
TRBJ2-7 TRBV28 ASSFHRTGGRGEQY
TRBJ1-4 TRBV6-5 ASSYSMWGTNEKLF
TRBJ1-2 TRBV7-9 ASSWDRGFNGYT
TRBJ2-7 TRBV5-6 ASSLVGGASEQY
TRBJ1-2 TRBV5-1 ASSLIPDREAGYT
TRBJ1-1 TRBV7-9 ASSLLGQGITEAF
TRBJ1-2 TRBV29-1 SATGSGYT
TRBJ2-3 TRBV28 ASSPGGQNTDTQY
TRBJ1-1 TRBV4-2 ASSQDRAEAF
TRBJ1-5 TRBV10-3 AISESLEGNSNQPQH
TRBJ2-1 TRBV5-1 ASSAGLPGLAGEYNEQF
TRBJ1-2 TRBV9 ASSVGTGGRNGYT
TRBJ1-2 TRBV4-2 ASSQGSRGDIYGYT
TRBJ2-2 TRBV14 ASSQEKGPTGELF
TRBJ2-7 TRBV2 ASTGGARPGGPGASSYEQY
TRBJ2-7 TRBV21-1 ASSIRGSRLFRPFRGAIEQY
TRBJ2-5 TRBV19 ASSKWQFQETQY
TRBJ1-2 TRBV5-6 ASSLDSGGYT